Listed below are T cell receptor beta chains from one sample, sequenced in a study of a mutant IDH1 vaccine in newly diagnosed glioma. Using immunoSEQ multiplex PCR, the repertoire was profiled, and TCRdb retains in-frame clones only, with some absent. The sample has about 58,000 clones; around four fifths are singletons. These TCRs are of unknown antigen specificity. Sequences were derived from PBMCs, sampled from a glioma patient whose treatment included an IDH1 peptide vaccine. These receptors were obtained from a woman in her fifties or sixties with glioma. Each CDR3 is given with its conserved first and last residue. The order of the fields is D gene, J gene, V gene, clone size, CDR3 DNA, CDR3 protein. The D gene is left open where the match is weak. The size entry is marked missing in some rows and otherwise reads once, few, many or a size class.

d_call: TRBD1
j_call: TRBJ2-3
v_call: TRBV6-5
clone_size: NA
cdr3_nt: TGTGCCAGCAGTTACGGACAGGGGGCTTTAGATACGCAGTATTTT
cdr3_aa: CASSYGQGALDTQYF

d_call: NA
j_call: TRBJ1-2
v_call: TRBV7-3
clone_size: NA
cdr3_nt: TGTGCCAGCAGCGCGGACGGAGTTAACTATGGCTACACCTTC
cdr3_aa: CASSADGVNYGYTF

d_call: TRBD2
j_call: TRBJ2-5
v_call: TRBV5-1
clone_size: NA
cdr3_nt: TGCGCCAGCAGCCCGACTAGCGGGCTCGGACAAGAGACCCAGTACTTC
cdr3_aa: CASSPTSGLGQETQYF

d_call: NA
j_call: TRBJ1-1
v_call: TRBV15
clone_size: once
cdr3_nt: TGTGCCACCAGCAGGCACAGGGAGGGTGGCACTGAAGCTTTCTTT
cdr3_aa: CATSRHREGGTEAFF

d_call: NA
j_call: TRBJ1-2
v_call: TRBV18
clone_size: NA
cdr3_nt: TGTGCCACCAGAGGACAGTTTAGCGGCTACACCTTC
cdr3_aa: CATRGQFSGYTF

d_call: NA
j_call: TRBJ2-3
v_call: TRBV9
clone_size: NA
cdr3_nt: TGTGCCAGCAGTTTTTCCGGGACCCACACAGATACGCAGTATTTT
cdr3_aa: CASSFSGTHTDTQYF

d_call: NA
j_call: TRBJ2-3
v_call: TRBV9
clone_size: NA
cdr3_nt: TGTGCCAGCAGCGTAGCTCCCCCAGATACGCAGTATTTT
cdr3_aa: CASSVAPPDTQYF

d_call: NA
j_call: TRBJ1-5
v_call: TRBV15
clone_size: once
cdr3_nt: TGTGCCACCAGCAGAGCTAAAAGGACTAGCAATCAGCCCCAGCATTTT
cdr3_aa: CATSRAKRTSNQPQHF

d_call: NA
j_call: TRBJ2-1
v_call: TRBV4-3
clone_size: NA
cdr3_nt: TGCGCCAGCAGCCAAAACCGGGGAATCTACAATGAGCAGTTCTTC
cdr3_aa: CASSQNRGIYNEQFF

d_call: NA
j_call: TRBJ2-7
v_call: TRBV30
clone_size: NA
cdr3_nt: TGTGCCTGGGGGACGGGTTTAAACTACGAGCAGTACTTC
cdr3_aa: CAWGTGLNYEQYF

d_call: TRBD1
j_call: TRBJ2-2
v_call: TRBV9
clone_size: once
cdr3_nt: TGTGCCAGCAGCGTCCCCCGACAGGGGACGAACACCGGGGAGCTGTTTTTT
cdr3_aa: CASSVPRQGTNTGELFF

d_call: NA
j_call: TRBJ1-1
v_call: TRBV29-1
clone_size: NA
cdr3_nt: TGCAGCGTGGGGCTGACAGGAAGGGCTTTCTTT
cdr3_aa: CSVGLTGRAFF

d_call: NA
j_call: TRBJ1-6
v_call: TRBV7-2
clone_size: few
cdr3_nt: TGTGCCAGCAGCCCCTCGCCAGGGGATAATTCACCCCTCCACTTT
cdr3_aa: CASSPSPGDNSPLHF

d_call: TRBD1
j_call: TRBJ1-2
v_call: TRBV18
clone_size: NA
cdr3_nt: TGTGCCAGCTCACCAGGGGCAGGGGGCCCCGGTTGGTCCTATGGCTACACCTTC
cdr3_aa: CASSPGAGGPGWSYGYTF

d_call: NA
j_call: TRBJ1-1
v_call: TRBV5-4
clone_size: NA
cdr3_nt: TGTGCCAGCAGCTGGCCCGGGGGCCGGTACACTGAAGCTTTCTTT
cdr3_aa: CASSWPGGRYTEAFF

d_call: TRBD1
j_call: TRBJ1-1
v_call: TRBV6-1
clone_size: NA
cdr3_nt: TGTGCCAGCGGCAAGACAGGGGACACTGAAGCTTTCTTT
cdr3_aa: CASGKTGDTEAFF

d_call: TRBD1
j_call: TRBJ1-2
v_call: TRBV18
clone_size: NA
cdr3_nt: TGTGCCAGCTCATACGGACAGGGGGCGGATGGCTACACCTTC
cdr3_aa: CASSYGQGADGYTF

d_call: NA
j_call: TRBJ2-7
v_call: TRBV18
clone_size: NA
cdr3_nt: TGTGCCAGCTCCCCCGAGCAGGGGAAGTACGAGCAGTACTTC
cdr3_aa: CASSPEQGKYEQYF

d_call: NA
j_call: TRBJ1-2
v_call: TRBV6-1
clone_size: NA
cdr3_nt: TGTGCCAGCAGTGATGGCAGGCCAGCGGGCGGCTACACCTTC
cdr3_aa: CASSDGRPAGGYTF

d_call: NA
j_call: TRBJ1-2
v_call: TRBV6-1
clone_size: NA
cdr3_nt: TGTGCCAGCAACCCGGACAAGGACTATGGCTACACCTTC
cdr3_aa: CASNPDKDYGYTF

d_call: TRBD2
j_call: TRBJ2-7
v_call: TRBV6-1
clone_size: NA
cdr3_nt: TGTGCCAGCAGTACCAGCGGGGAGAGCTACGAGCAGTACTTC
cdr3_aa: CASSTSGESYEQYF

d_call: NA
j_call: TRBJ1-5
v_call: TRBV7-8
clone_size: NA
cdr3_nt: TGTGCCAGCAGCCCGCCTTTGGGGAATCAGCCCCAGCATTTT
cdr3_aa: CASSPPLGNQPQHF

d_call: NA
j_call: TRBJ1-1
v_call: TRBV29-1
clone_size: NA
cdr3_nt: TGCAGCGGTGGCCGGGGGGACACTGAAGCTTTCTTT
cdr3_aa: CSGGRGDTEAFF

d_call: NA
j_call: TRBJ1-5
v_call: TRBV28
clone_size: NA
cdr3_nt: TGTGCCAGCAATTCTGCGGGGTCGGGGTTCGAAGCCCAGCATTTT
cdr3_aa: CASNSAGSGFEAQHF

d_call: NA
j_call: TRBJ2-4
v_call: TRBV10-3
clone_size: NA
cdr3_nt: TGTGCCATCAGTGAGAGGGGTGAATCTCTGGGTCAGTACTTC
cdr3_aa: CAISERGESLGQYF

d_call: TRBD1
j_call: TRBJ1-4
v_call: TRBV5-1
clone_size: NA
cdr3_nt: TGCGCCAGCAGCTTGGAAGGGACAGGGGGTGAAAAACTGTTTTTT
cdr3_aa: CASSLEGTGGEKLFF

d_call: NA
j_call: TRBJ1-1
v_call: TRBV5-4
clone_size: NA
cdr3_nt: TGTGCCAGCAGCATTCAGGGAAGGGACACTGAAGCTTTCTTT
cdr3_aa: CASSIQGRDTEAFF